The rows below give T cell receptor beta chains drawn from one sample of a study of control samples from healthy donors and cancer patients. The repertoire was sequenced with immunoSEQ multiplex PCR; TCRdb's copy has only in-frame clones and lacks some. The profile shows roughly 84,000 clones, 91% of them singletons. Sequencing input: blood. These receptors all stem from a man aged 50 or older in good health. Both conserved end residues are part of each CDR3. The D gene is left open where the match is weak. Clone size is not always given. Where it is, it says once, few, many or a class for expanded clones.

cdr3_nt,cdr3_aa,v_call,j_call,clone_size,d_call
TGTGCCAGCAGTTACTCGGATGAGCAGTTCTTC,CASSYSDEQFF,TRBV6-6,TRBJ2-1,few,.
TGCAGCGTTGACCTAAGGACGCCTTCTGGCTACACCTTC,CSVDLRTPSGYTF,TRBV29-1,TRBJ1-2,.,.
TGTGCCTGGAAGGTGAAAAGCTCCTATAATTCACCCCTCCACTTT,CAWKVKSSYNSPLHF,TRBV30,TRBJ1-6,.,.
TGTGCCAGCAGCTTATCCGGAAACACCATATATTTT,CASSLSGNTIYF,TRBV11-2,TRBJ1-3,.,.
TGTGCCAGCAGGATTGGCGGGGGGGACACTGAAGCTTTCTTT,CASRIGGGDTEAFF,TRBV6-5,TRBJ1-1,.,.
TGTGCCAGTAGAGACAGGGCCATGGGAGAGACCCAGTACTTC,CASRDRAMGETQYF,TRBV19,TRBJ2-5,once,TRBD1
TGTGCCAGCAGTTTACCGGGCAGTCTCAGGTGGGATGGCTACACCTTC,CASSLPGSLRWDGYTF,TRBV6-5,TRBJ1-2,.,.
TGTGCCAGCAGTTATACCGTACCGTCGCCCACTGAAGCTTTCTTT,CASSYTVPSPTEAFF,TRBV6-6,TRBJ1-1,.,.
TGCGCCAGCAGCCAAGCGGGGGTTCACTATGGCTACACCTTC,CASSQAGVHYGYTF,TRBV4-3,TRBJ1-2,.,.
TGTGCCAGCAGCCTAGGGCCACAGGTGAACAATGAGCAGTTCTTC,CASSLGPQVNNEQFF,TRBV7-9,TRBJ2-1,.,.
TGTGCCAGCAGCCCAGGGGGCGCGGCCAAAAACATTCAGTACTTC,CASSPGGAAKNIQYF,TRBV13,TRBJ2-4,.,TRBD1
TGTGCCAGCAGTCTCCATCTGGGTCAGCCCCAGCATTTT,CASSLHLGQPQHF,TRBV12-3/TRBV12-4,TRBJ1-5,.,.
TGTGCCAGCAGCAAGGGACAGGGAAGTGGCGGCTACACCTTC,CASSKGQGSGGYTF,TRBV6-5,TRBJ1-2,many,TRBD1
TGTGCCAGCAGCGGGGGGGTGCTGAACACTGAAGCTTTCTTT,CASSGGVLNTEAFF,TRBV5-4,TRBJ1-1,.,.
TGTGCCACCAGTAATCCGGTCCTTAACCAAGAGACCCAGTACTTC,CATSNPVLNQETQYF,TRBV24-1,TRBJ2-5,once,.
TGTGCCAGCAGCGTAGAATGGAAGACCTCTGGGGCCAACGTCCTGACTTTC,CASSVEWKTSGANVLTF,TRBV9,TRBJ2-6,.,.
TGTGCCAGCAGTGTTGGGGGAGGGGCTGAAGATACGCAGTATTTT,CASSVGGGAEDTQYF,TRBV6-4,TRBJ2-3,.,TRBD2
TGTGCCAGCAGCCAAGATTTGACAGGGAGGGAGACCCAGTACTTC,CASSQDLTGRETQYF,TRBV3-1/TRBV3-2,TRBJ2-5,.,.
TGTGCCAGCAGTTCCCCCAATGAGCAGTTCTTC,CASSSPNEQFF,TRBV6-5,TRBJ2-1,.,.
TGTGCCAGCAGCTCAAGACAGGGTAGCTCTGGAAACACCATATATTTT,CASSSRQGSSGNTIYF,TRBV7-9,TRBJ1-3,.,TRBD1
TGTGCCTGGAGTGTGGGAACAGTCAATCAGCCCCAGCATTTT,CAWSVGTVNQPQHF,TRBV30,TRBJ1-5,.,.
TGTGCCACCAGTGACCCCGACAGCAACTATGGCTACACCTTC,CATSDPDSNYGYTF,TRBV24-1,TRBJ1-2,few,.
TGTGCCACCCTCCCAGAGACTCTGATGAACACTGAAGCTTTCTTT,CATLPETLMNTEAFF,TRBV24-1,TRBJ1-1,.,.
TGTGCCAGTAGTATGAGGGGAGGAAACACTGAAGCTTTCTTT,CASSMRGGNTEAFF,TRBV19,TRBJ1-1,.,.
TGCGCCAGCAGCACACGACAGGGATGGAACACCGGGGAGCTGTTTTTT,CASSTRQGWNTGELFF,TRBV5-1,TRBJ2-2,.,TRBD1
TGCAGCGTCGAACCGACAGGACTAGGGACTGAAGCTTTCTTT,CSVEPTGLGTEAFF,TRBV29-1,TRBJ1-1,.,.
TGTGCCAGCAGCCAAGATCCCCTAGCGGGGTCCTACAATGAGCAGTTCTTC,CASSQDPLAGSYNEQFF,TRBV4-2,TRBJ2-1,once,TRBD2
TGTGCCAGCTTAAAAGGGGCGATTGGTGGCTACACCTTC,CASLKGAIGGYTF,TRBV2,TRBJ1-2,.,.
TGTGCCAGCAGCGCACAGCAGAACACTGAAGCTTTCTTT,CASSAQQNTEAFF,TRBV9,TRBJ1-1,.,.
TGTGCCAGCAGTATTCAGGGGGTGTACACCATATATTTT,CASSIQGVYTIYF,TRBV5-6,TRBJ1-3,.,TRBD1
TGTGCCAGCAGCCTACCCCCTGGGGTGGAGCAGTACTTC,CASSLPPGVEQYF,TRBV11-3,TRBJ2-7,.,.
TGTGCCAGCAGTGTTGGGGTAGGCAATCAGCCCCAGCATTTT,CASSVGVGNQPQHF,TRBV2,TRBJ1-5,once,.
TGCGCCAGCAGCTTGAGGGCAGGGAACGACGAGCAGTACTTC,CASSLRAGNDEQYF,TRBV5-1,TRBJ2-7,.,.
TGTGCCACCAGAGCGCCTGGGACTGAAGCTTTCTTT,CATRAPGTEAFF,TRBV24-1,TRBJ1-1,once,.
TGTGCCAGCAGTTTAGGATACGATTCACCCCTCCACTTT,CASSLGYDSPLHF,TRBV12-3/TRBV12-4,TRBJ1-6,.,.
TGTGCCAGCAGCTTAGGGGGACTCGGGGAGCTGTTTTTT,CASSLGGLGELFF,TRBV11-3,TRBJ2-2,.,.
TGTGCCAGCAGCTTAGGGACAGGGGGCACTGAAGCTTTCTTT,CASSLGTGGTEAFF,TRBV5-6,TRBJ1-1,.,TRBD1
TGTGCCAGCAGCCCCTGGGGGGATGTAGGGTACACTGAAGCTTTCTTT,CASSPWGDVGYTEAFF,TRBV9,TRBJ1-1,once,.
TGTGCCAGCACCGGGTCGGGGGGGGGCACCGGGGAGCTGTTTTTT,CASTGSGGGTGELFF,TRBV2,TRBJ2-2,.,TRBD2
TGTGCCAGCAGCGGAGGGGCCCGGGGCTCCCAAGAGACCCAGTACTTC,CASSGGARGSQETQYF,TRBV9,TRBJ2-5,.,.